This is a list of T cell receptor beta chains from one sample in a study of shared clonotypes between healthy human individuals. Only in-frame clones appear in the TCRdb table, and some are missing; sequencing was by immunoSEQ multiplex PCR. The data hold about half a million clones, with around 80% observed a single time. The specimen was PBMCs. Receptors were obtained from a woman aged 40 to 50 in good health. Some clones in this sample may be carry-over from other donors' samples. CDR3s include the opening cysteine and the closing phenylalanine or tryptophan. The D gene is left open where the match is weak. Clone size is given for some rows only: seen once, a few or many times, or a class if the clone is expanded.

TRBD1 | TRBJ2-1 | TRBV7-8 | . | TGTGCCAGCAGCTTAGCATCCGGGACAGGGGGCTATGAGCGGGTCGTGAATGAGCAGTTCTTC | CASSLASGTGGYERVVNEQFF
TRBD2 | TRBJ2-7 | TRBV6-1 | . | TGTGCCAGCACTTTTACCTCGACTAGCGCCTACGAGCAGTACTTC | CASTFTSTSAYEQYF
. | TRBJ1-3 | TRBV7-3 | . | TGTGCCAGCAGCTTAATCGGGGGGCCTGGAAACACCATATATTTT | CASSLIGGPGNTIYF
TRBD1 | TRBJ2-2 | TRBV6-5 | . | TGTGCCAGCAGTTACTTGGGGACAGGAGACACCGGGGAGCTGTTTTTT | CASSYLGTGDTGELFF
. | TRBJ1-2 | TRBV19 | many | TGTGCCAGTAGCCCATATGGAGTAGGCTACACCTTC | CASSPYGVGYTF
TRBD1 | TRBJ2-3 | TRBV5-4 | . | TGTGCCAGCAGCTCGGGACAGGGTATCTCAGATACGCAGTATTTT | CASSSGQGISDTQYF
TRBD1 | TRBJ2-2 | TRBV19 | . | TGTGCCAGTAGTACGATCGGACAGGGGAACACCGGGGAGCTGTTTTTT | CASSTIGQGNTGELFF
TRBD2 | TRBJ2-7 | TRBV7-9 | . | TGTGCCAGCAGCTTAAAGGGGGCCCTAGCGGGAGTCTACGAGCAGTACTTC | CASSLKGALAGVYEQYF
TRBD2 | TRBJ2-3 | TRBV11-1 | . | TGTGCCAGCAGCTTGGGCTTCGGACTAGCGGCAGATACGCAGTATTTT | CASSLGFGLAADTQYF
TRBD2 | TRBJ2-1 | TRBV28 | few | TGTGCCAGCAGAGGGACTAGCGGGATAGGCTCCTACAATGAGCAGTTCTTC | CASRGTSGIGSYNEQFF
. | TRBJ1-1 | TRBV19 | . | TGTGCCAGTAACACGGACAGAAATCGGATCTTTAACACTGAAGCTTTCTTT | CASNTDRNRIFNTEAFF
. | TRBJ1-1 | TRBV28 | . | TGTGCCAGCAGTTTATGGGGGGCGAGGGCCACTGAAGCTTTCTTT | CASSLWGARATEAFF
TRBD2 | TRBJ2-1 | TRBV9 | . | TGTGCCAGCAGCGTAGCACTAGCGGGCCTCAATGAGCAGTTCTTC | CASSVALAGLNEQFF
. | TRBJ1-5 | TRBV2 | once | TGTGCCAGCAGTGAAGAGGGTGGCTTATCCCAGCCCCAGCATTTT | CASSEEGGLSQPQHF
TRBD2 | TRBJ2-7 | TRBV5-4 | many | TGTGCCAGCAGCCGAGGTTGGACTAGGGGCTCCTACGAGCAGTACTTC | CASSRGWTRGSYEQYF
TRBD2 | TRBJ2-7 | TRBV27 | few | TGTGCCAGCAGTTCCGGACTAGGGGAGTACTTC | CASSSGLGEYF
TRBD2 | TRBJ2-1 | TRBV19 | . | TGTGCCAGTAGCCTGCATCGGACTAGCGGGAGGTATGAGCAGTTCTTC | CASSLHRTSGRYEQFF
TRBD1 | TRBJ1-3 | TRBV28 | . | TGTGCCAGCAGAACTACAGGGGAACACACCATATATTTT | CASRTTGEHTIYF
. | TRBJ1-1 | TRBV9 | many | TGTGCCAGCAGCCCACAGACAGCTTCTGAAGCTTTCTTT | CASSPQTASEAFF
. | TRBJ2-7 | TRBV2 | . | TGTGCCAGCAGTGAGGTAGGAAGGGGGACCCTCAGAGAGCAGTACTTC | CASSEVGRGTLREQYF
TRBD2 | TRBJ2-7 | TRBV5-1 | . | TGCGCCAGCAGCTTGGATCTAGCGGGAGGAAGGTACGAGCAGTACTTC | CASSLDLAGGRYEQYF
. | TRBJ2-2 | TRBV21-1 | . | TGTGCCAGCAGCAACCACGGGACACACAACACCGGGGAGCTGTTTTTT | CASSNHGTHNTGELFF
. | TRBJ2-7 | TRBV21-1 | . | TGTGCCAGCAGCAAAGTCCAGCGGACCTCCTACGAGCAGTACTTC | CASSKVQRTSYEQYF
TRBD2 | TRBJ2-5 | TRBV19 | . | TGTGCCAGTAGTATAGCAGCTAGCGGGAATGCAGAGACCCAGTACTTC | CASSIAASGNAETQYF
TRBD1 | TRBJ2-1 | TRBV30 | . | TGTGCCTGGAGGCTGTTCGGGACAGGAATGGCCTATGAGCAGTTCTTC | CAWRLFGTGMAYEQFF
. | TRBJ2-3 | TRBV5-1 | . | TGCGCCAGCAGCCATCGGTACAGGGATGGCACAGATACGCAGTATTTT | CASSHRYRDGTDTQYF
. | TRBJ1-2 | TRBV6-6 | . | TGTGCCAGCAGAAACGGACATATGGGTGGCTACACCTTC | CASRNGHMGGYTF
TRBD2 | TRBJ2-5 | TRBV19 | . | TGTGCCAGTAGTCTCCACCGGGAGGCGGAGACCCAGTACTTC | CASSLHREAETQYF
TRBD1 | TRBJ2-3 | TRBV30 | once | TGTGCCTCGAGGGACAGGGGTATAGATACGCAGTATTTT | CASRDRGIDTQYF
TRBD2 | TRBJ2-7 | TRBV7-4 | . | TGTGCCAGCAGCTTAGGACTAGCAGGCGAGCAGTACTTC | CASSLGLAGEQYF
TRBD2 | TRBJ2-2 | TRBV5-1 | . | TGCGCCAGCAGCTTGGTCCTAGCGGGGGGAACCGGGGAGCTGTTTTTT | CASSLVLAGGTGELFF
. | TRBJ2-2 | TRBV21-1 | . | TGTGCCAGCAGCATAATAGCGGGAGTAGGGACCGGGGAGCTGTTTTTT | CASSIIAGVGTGELFF
TRBD2 | TRBJ2-1 | TRBV6-1 | . | TGTGCCAGCAGTGAGTTGGGACTAGTCGATACCTATGAGCAGTTCTTC | CASSELGLVDTYEQFF
. | TRBJ1-4 | TRBV20-1 | once | TGCAGTGCTAGTCGTTTTGAAAAACTGTTTTTT | CSASRFEKLFF
TRBD1 | TRBJ1-3 | TRBV30 | . | TGTGCCTGGATAGGGACAGGGCTTGACACCATATATTTT | CAWIGTGLDTIYF
TRBD1 | TRBJ1-5 | TRBV2 | medium-sized | TGTGCCAGCGGCGGACAGGGTGCGTCTGGGCCCCAGCATTTT | CASGGQGASGPQHF
. | TRBJ2-2 | TRBV27 | . | TGTGCCAGCAGTTTAAGACGCGGGACCGGGGAGCTGTTTTTT | CASSLRRGTGELFF
. | TRBJ2-5 | TRBV7-2 | . | TGTGCCGGCACGCCCAGGTCCCAAGAGACCCAGTACTTC | CAGTPRSQETQYF
. | TRBJ1-5 | TRBV28 | few | TGTGCCAGCAGTTTATCAGGCGGCGGCTCTCAGCCCCAGCATTTT | CASSLSGGGSQPQHF
. | TRBJ1-1 | TRBV29-1 | . | TGCAGCGTTCAAGAGTCAAACACTGAAGCTTTCTTT | CSVQESNTEAFF
TRBD2 | TRBJ2-5 | TRBV4-1 | few | TGCGCCAGCAGCCCAAGGTCGCTAGCGGGAGGGCTTTTGGGGGAGACCCAGTACTTC | CASSPRSLAGGLLGETQYF
. | TRBJ2-3 | TRBV6-5 | . | TGTGCCAGCGGGGGGGGCGCAGATACGCAGTATTTT | CASGGGADTQYF
TRBD1 | TRBJ1-2 | TRBV10-3 | . | TGTGCCATCAAGGACAGGGCCTATGGCTACACCTTC | CAIKDRAYGYTF
. | TRBJ2-5 | TRBV19 | . | TGTGCCAGTAGTATACTGGGTCTAGGATCGGAGACCCAGTACTTC | CASSILGLGSETQYF
. | TRBJ1-1 | TRBV5-1 | few | TGCGCCAGCAGCTTACCACCGAACACTGAAGCTTTCTTT | CASSLPPNTEAFF
TRBD1 | TRBJ2-5 | TRBV19 | . | TGTGCCAGTAGAACAGGGGGCCGGGGGCAAGAGACCCAGTACTTC | CASRTGGRGQETQYF
TRBD2 | TRBJ2-1 | TRBV28 | once | TGTGCCAGCAGTTCCACTAGCGGTGGTTGGTACAATGAGCAGTTCTTC | CASSSTSGGWYNEQFF
. | TRBJ2-7 | TRBV4-1 | many | TGCGCCAGCGGCCCAGAGGGAGCGGCGACCTACGAGCAGTACTTC | CASGPEGAATYEQYF
. | TRBJ1-4 | TRBV15 | . | TGTGCCACCAGCAGAAATCGGAATCCCGGGACCAGTGAAAAACTGTTTTTT | CATSRNRNPGTSEKLFF
. | TRBJ1-2 | TRBV18 | . | TGTGCCAGCTCACCAGCGGACACCGCCTTTACCTTC | CASSPADTAFTF
. | TRBJ1-3 | TRBV2 | . | TGTGCCTCAGGGCAAGGAAACACCATATATTTT | CASGQGNTIYF
. | TRBJ2-3 | TRBV7-3 | . | TGTGCCAGCAGCGCCCGTTCCTACACAGATACGCAGTATTTT | CASSARSYTDTQYF
. | TRBJ1-3 | TRBV28 | . | TGTGCCAGCAGTCCGAGATGGAGTTCGGGAAACACCATATATTTT | CASSPRWSSGNTIYF
TRBD2 | TRBJ2-1 | TRBV10-3 | . | TGTGCCATCAGTGACCCTGGACTAGCAGCTTACAATGAGCAGTTCTTC | CAISDPGLAAYNEQFF
. | TRBJ1-5 | TRBV6-1 | . | TGTGCCAGCAGTGAAGCGCTTCCTAACAGGCCGGGCAATCAGCCCCAGCATTTT | CASSEALPNRPGNQPQHF